The rows below give T cell receptor beta chains drawn from one sample of a study of shared clonotypes between healthy human individuals. Method: immunoSEQ multiplex PCR; TCRdb's copy keeps in-frame clones and lacks some. The sample contains around 980,000 clones, approximately 80% of which appear only once. Sequenced input: memory CD4+ T cells from PBMCs. These receptors came from a man aged 18 to 35 in good health. Some clones in this sample may be carry-over from other donors' samples. CDR3s include the opening cysteine and the closing phenylalanine or tryptophan. The D gene is left open where the match is weak. Clone size appears in some rows only: once, few, many, or a class for an expanded clone.

abundance | d_gene | j_gene | v_gene | CDR3nt | CDR3aa
- | - | TRBJ2-1 | TRBV7-2 | TGTGCCAGCAGCTCAACAGGGTTCGGGGACGATTCATACAATGAGCAGTTCTTC | CASSSTGFGDDSYNEQFF
many | TRBD1 | TRBJ1-2 | TRBV4-3 | TGCGCCAGCAGCCAAGATCTCACAGGGGGCCCTGGCTACACCTTC | CASSQDLTGGPGYTF
- | - | TRBJ2-5 | TRBV5-6 | TGTGCCAGCAGCTTGGTATGGGGGGACCGGGGGACCCAGTACTTC | CASSLVWGDRGTQYF
once | TRBD1 | TRBJ1-2 | TRBV4-3 | TGCGCCAGCAGCCACTCCTGGTCAGGGGGGATCTATGGCTACACCTTC | CASSHSWSGGIYGYTF
- | TRBD1 | TRBJ2-7 | TRBV28 | TGTGCCAGCAGTTTACGGACAGGACCCGGCGAGCAGTACTTC | CASSLRTGPGEQYF
few | - | TRBJ1-1 | TRBV28 | TGTGCCAGCCGCTCGGGGGGGGCTGAAGCTTTCTTT | CASRSGGAEAFF
- | TRBD2 | TRBJ2-1 | TRBV28 | TGTGCCAGCAGCCCAAAGCGGGAGTTAGGGTCCTACAATGAGCAGTTCTTC | CASSPKRELGSYNEQFF
once | - | TRBJ1-5 | TRBV12-5 | TGTGCTAGTGGTTTGGTAGGTTATCTGTATAGCAATCAGCCCCAGCATTTT | CASGLVGYLYSNQPQHF
- | - | TRBJ1-1 | TRBV28 | TGTGCCAGCACTTCAGGGATCGCCACTGAAGCTTTCTTT | CASTSGIATEAFF
- | - | TRBJ2-4 | TRBV5-6 | TGTGCCAGCAGCTTGGGCGGTGCCAAAAACATTCAGTACTTC | CASSLGGAKNIQYF
- | - | TRBJ2-1 | TRBV11-3 | TGTGCCAGCAGCTTAGATTCCGGGAGCGACTATGATGAGCAGTTCTTC | CASSLDSGSDYDEQFF
- | - | TRBJ2-5 | TRBV5-8 | TGTGCCAGCAGCTTGGTGGGGGCCGGGAAGACCCAGTACTTC | CASSLVGAGKTQYF
- | - | TRBJ2-7 | TRBV5-1 | TGCGCCAGCAGCATCGGGGCAGTCTACGAGCAGTACTTC | CASSIGAVYEQYF
once | TRBD2 | TRBJ2-3 | TRBV4-1 | TGCGCCAGCAGCCAAGATCGTGCCGGGAGGGTACCAGATACGCAGTATTTT | CASSQDRAGRVPDTQYF
few | TRBD1 | TRBJ1-3 | TRBV6-1 | TGTGCCAGCAGTGAAGGCGGGGACAGCATAGCTACTGGAAACACCATATATTTT | CASSEGGDSIATGNTIYF
many | - | TRBJ2-3 | TRBV7-9 | TGTGCCAGCAGCCCAAGGGGGTCTCCCACAGATACGCAGTATTTT | CASSPRGSPTDTQYF
- | - | TRBJ2-1 | TRBV20-1 | TGCAGGGCGAACAATGAGCAGTTCTTC | CRANNEQFF
- | - | TRBJ2-2 | TRBV7-2 | TGTGCCAGCAGCCTACAGTCCGCGAACACCGGGGAGCTGTTTTTT | CASSLQSANTGELFF
- | TRBD1 | TRBJ1-1 | TRBV6-5 | TGTGCCAGCAGTTATACCGGGACAGGGGACACTGAAGCTTTCTTT | CASSYTGTGDTEAFF
- | - | TRBJ1-5 | TRBV11-2 | TGTGCCAGCAGTTTATCTCTGAATCAGCCCCAGCATTTT | CASSLSLNQPQHF
- | TRBD1 | TRBJ1-5 | TRBV19 | TGTGCCAGTGGGGGGGGACAGAGCAATCAGCCCCAGCATTTT | CASGGGQSNQPQHF
- | - | TRBJ2-7 | TRBV15 | TGTGCCACCAGGCTGACCGGGACAACAACCTACGAGCAGTACTTC | CATRLTGTTTYEQYF
- | TRBD1 | TRBJ2-7 | TRBV27 | TGTGCCAGCAGTTTAACCCCTCCCGGGGACAGGGGTCTCTACGAGCAGTACTTC | CASSLTPPGDRGLYEQYF
- | - | TRBJ2-1 | TRBV29-1 | TGCAGCGTTGAGTATCTGGTGAGATATGAGCAGTTCTTC | CSVEYLVRYEQFF
once | - | TRBJ1-2 | TRBV29-1 | TGCAGCGTTGTAGGGAGAGGGAGGAACTATGGCTACACCTTC | CSVVGRGRNYGYTF
many | TRBD2 | TRBJ2-7 | TRBV28 | TGTGCCAGCAGCTCCCCGGGTAGCGGGAACCCCTACGAGCAGTACTTC | CASSSPGSGNPYEQYF
- | - | TRBJ1-2 | TRBV19 | TGTGCCAGTAGGATAGGGCTGGACTATGGCTACACCTTC | CASRIGLDYGYTF
- | - | TRBJ1-2 | TRBV14 | TGTGCCAGCAGCCCTAGGGGGGCTAACTATGGCTACACCTTC | CASSPRGANYGYTF
- | TRBD2 | TRBJ2-2 | TRBV9 | TGTGCCAGCAGTCCCGGGACTAGCAGAACCGGGGAGCTGTTTTTT | CASSPGTSRTGELFF
few | - | TRBJ1-1 | TRBV30 | TGTGCCTGGAGTGTCGGGGTGAACGCTTTCTTT | CAWSVGVNAFF
- | - | TRBJ1-1 | TRBV6-5 | TGTGCCAGCTTTGGACCAGTGAACACTGAAGCTTTCTTT | CASFGPVNTEAFF
- | - | TRBJ2-7 | TRBV11-3 | TGTGCCAGCAGCCTCCTTTCCGGGAGCGAGCAGTACTTC | CASSLLSGSEQYF
- | TRBD1 | TRBJ2-3 | TRBV19 | TGTGCCAGTAGTATCAGGGGGCGCCTGACAGATACGCAGTATTTT | CASSIRGRLTDTQYF
few | - | TRBJ1-4 | TRBV5-1 | TGCGCCAGCAGCCTTGACATCACTAATGAAAAACTGTTTTTT | CASSLDITNEKLFF
- | - | TRBJ2-1 | TRBV18 | TGTGCCAGCTCACGATACGGGGGAGAGGCCTACAATGAGCAGTTCTTC | CASSRYGGEAYNEQFF
- | - | TRBJ1-4 | TRBV28 | TGTGCCAGCAGTCCCCGGAGGTCGAAAAGTGAAAAACTGTTTTTT | CASSPRRSKSEKLFF
- | - | TRBJ2-3 | TRBV5-1 | TGCGCCAGCAGCCCGACAGGAGATACGCAGTATTTT | CASSPTGDTQYF
- | - | TRBJ1-2 | TRBV7-3 | TGTGCCAGCAGCTGGGACGGAACCTATGGCTACACCTTC | CASSWDGTYGYTF
- | - | TRBJ2-1 | TRBV30 | TGTGCCTGGAGTGCCCCCTCCCCAGGGTCCGGAGTCTTC | CAWSAPSPGSGVF
- | - | TRBJ2-7 | TRBV5-6 | TGTGCCAGCAGCTTGGTACGGTTAGCCTACGAGTTGGACTTC | CASSLVRLAYELDF
- | - | TRBJ2-2 | TRBV4-2 | TGTGCCAGCAGCCAAGAAGGGGCGCCCAGCGGGGAGCTGTTTTTT | CASSQEGAPSGELFF
- | - | TRBJ2-2 | TRBV19 | TGTGCCAGTAGTATAGCGGGGGGCAGGGAGCTGTTTTTT | CASSIAGGRELFF
- | - | TRBJ2-7 | TRBV5-8 | TGTGCCAGCAGCTTTTCCGGATACGAGCAGTACTTC | CASSFSGYEQYF
- | TRBD1 | TRBJ1-1 | TRBV5-1 | TGCGCCAGCAGACAAACGGGACAGGGGAGGGCGAACACTGAAGCTTTCTTT | CASRQTGQGRANTEAFF